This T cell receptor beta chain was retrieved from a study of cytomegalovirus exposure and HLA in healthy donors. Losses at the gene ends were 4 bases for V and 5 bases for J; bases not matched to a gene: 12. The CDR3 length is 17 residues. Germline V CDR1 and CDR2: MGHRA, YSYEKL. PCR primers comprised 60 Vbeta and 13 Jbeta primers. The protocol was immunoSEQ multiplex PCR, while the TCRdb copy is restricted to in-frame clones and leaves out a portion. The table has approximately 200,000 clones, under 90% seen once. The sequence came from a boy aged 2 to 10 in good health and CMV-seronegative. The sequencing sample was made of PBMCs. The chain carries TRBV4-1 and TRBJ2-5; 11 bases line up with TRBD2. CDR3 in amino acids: CASSRGSSGGALETQYF. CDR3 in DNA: TGCGCCAGCAGCCGGGGTAGTAGCGGGGGGGCCTTGGAGACCCAGTACTTC.